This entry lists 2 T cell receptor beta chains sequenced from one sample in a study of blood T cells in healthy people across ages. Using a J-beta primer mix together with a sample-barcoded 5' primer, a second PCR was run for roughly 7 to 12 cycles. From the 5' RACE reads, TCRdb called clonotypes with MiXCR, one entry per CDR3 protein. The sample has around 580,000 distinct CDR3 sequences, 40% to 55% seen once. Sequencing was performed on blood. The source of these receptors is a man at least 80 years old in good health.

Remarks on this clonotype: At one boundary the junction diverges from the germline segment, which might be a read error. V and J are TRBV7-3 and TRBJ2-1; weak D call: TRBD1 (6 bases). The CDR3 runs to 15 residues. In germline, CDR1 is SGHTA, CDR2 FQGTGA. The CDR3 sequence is CASSLTGRGDNGQFF. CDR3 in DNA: TGTGCCAGCAGCTTAACCGGCAGGGGCGACAATGGGCAGTTCTTC.

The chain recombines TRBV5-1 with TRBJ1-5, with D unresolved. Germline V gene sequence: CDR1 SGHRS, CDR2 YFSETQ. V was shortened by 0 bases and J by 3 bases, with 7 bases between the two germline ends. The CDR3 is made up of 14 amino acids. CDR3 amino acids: CASSLDGINQPQHF. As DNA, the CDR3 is TGCGCCAGCAGCTTGGATGGGATCAATCAGCCCCAGCATTTT.